This T cell receptor (beta chain) was captured by sequencing in a study of cytomegalovirus exposure and HLA in healthy donors. V trimming: 5 bases; J trimming: 5 bases; junction bases outside the gene matches: 7. The germline CDR1 and CDR2 sequences are LNHDA and SQIVND (reference sequence). The CDR3 loop spans 15 amino acids. The PCR ran on 60 Vbeta and 13 Jbeta primers. This table comes from immunoSEQ multiplex PCR, and its TCRdb copy is limited to in-frame clones, with some not included. Here the sample table reports 60,000 to 70,000 clones. Material for sequencing was PBMCs. The V call is TRBV19, the J call TRBJ2-5, with 11 bases lining up with TRBD1. The clonotype was recovered from a boy younger than 18 in good health and CMV-seronegative. The CDR3 loop reads CASSSRTGGVETQYF. CDR3 nucleotide sequence: TGTGCCAGTAGTTCAAGGACAGGGGGCGTGGAGACCCAGTACTTC.